This T cell receptor (beta chain) was recorded in a study of radiation and T cells in renal cell carcinoma. Clones were sequenced by immunoSEQ multiplex PCR, and TCRdb holds only the in-frame ones, with some missing. The sample has 100,000 to 150,000 clones; roughly four fifths are singletons. This CDR3 contains 13 residues. Trimming removed 1 base at V and 0 bases at J, with 3 bases between. Germline V gene data show CDR1 as LNHDA and CDR2 as SQIVND (reference sequence). Time point noted: blood 2 weeks post-SBRT. Sample treatment: 15 Gy SBRT to primary tumor, nephrectomy 4 weeks later. The patient's renal cell carcinoma had clear cell pathology.

This specimen was blood, taken from a patient whose treatment included radiotherapy and nephrectomy. This clonotype originated in a man in his fifties with renal cell carcinoma. The V call is TRBV19, the J call TRBJ2-5; the D is unclear. The CDR3 spells CASSIGHQETQYF. CDR3 sequence (DNA): TGTGCCAGTAGTATAGGACACCAAGAGACCCAGTACTTC.